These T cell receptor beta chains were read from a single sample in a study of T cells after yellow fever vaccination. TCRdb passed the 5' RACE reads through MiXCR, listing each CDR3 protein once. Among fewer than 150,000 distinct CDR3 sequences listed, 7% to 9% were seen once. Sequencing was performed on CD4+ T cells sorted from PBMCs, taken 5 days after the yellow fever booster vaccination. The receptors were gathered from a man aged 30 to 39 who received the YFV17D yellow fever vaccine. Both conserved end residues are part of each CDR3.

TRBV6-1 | CASNRLLQGASVNEQFF
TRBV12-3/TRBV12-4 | CASTTGGRSNGYTF
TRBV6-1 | CASSDPLSRAGVAYEQYF
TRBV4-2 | CASSQGGRDQPQHF
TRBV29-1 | CSVERQPTDTQYF
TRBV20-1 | CSARGLGSYEQYF
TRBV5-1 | CASSATGVQQYF
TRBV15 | CATRLSNQPQHF
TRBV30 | CAWTDGNTGELFF
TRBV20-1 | CSALGVDEKLFF
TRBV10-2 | CASSGLAGGSGSTDTQYF
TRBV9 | CASSVGWAVGPELAQYF
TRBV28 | CAATGASGLNTEAFF
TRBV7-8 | CASSLDQTSGNPYEQYF
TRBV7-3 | CASRFADFETQYF
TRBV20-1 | CSARPGQGGFNEQFF
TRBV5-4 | CASSARGGKRYEQYF
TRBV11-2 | CASSLDLDFNEQFF
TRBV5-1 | CASGGQGGYEQYF
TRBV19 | CASYRGTYYSGNTIYF
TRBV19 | CASSINRRTTYEQYF
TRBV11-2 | CASSYAGTGAMNTEAFF
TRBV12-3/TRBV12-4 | CASSRDSADTQYF
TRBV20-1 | CSASPSGIGTQYF
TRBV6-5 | CASTPPDRSVEQYF
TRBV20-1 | CSASRDHEQYF
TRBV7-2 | CASSSTGRSYEQYF
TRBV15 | CATSPRAGGGADTQYF
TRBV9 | CASSGSGSKNIQYF
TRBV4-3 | CASSQGDQTELLFDEQFF
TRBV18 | CASSLGQGGDTQYF